The 3 T cell receptor beta chains in this list originate from one sample, sequenced in a study of T cell responses to AZD1222 COVID-19 vaccine. Method: immunoSEQ multiplex PCR; TCRdb's copy keeps in-frame clones and lacks some. Among about 140,000 clones listed, approximately 88% were seen once. The material was peripheral blood, obtained on day 0 of AZD1222 vaccination. The source is an adult in good health.

In this sample, this clone turned up once. The chain joins TRBV5-1 to TRBJ2-6, with unresolved D. CDR3 size: 15 residues. Germline V gene sequence: CDR1 SGHRS, CDR2 YFSETQ. V was cut by 0 bases and J by 3 bases, with 7 bases left in between. The CDR3 loop reads CASSLVTSGANVLTF. The CDR3 nucleotides read TGCGCCAGCAGCTTGGTAACAAGTGGGGCCAACGTCCTGACTTTC.

V is TRBV5-1 and J is TRBJ2-7; 8 bases match TRBD2. This CDR3 has 14 residues. J was trimmed by 4 bases and V by 4 bases; bases with no gene match: 7. Germline CDR1 SGHRS, CDR2 YFSETQ. CDR3 DNA sequence: TGCGCCAGCAGCGCATCTAGCGGGCTTTACGAGCAGTACTTC. Its protein is CASSASSGLYEQYF. The complete variable domain, with remaining parts taken from reference TRBV5-1 and TRBJ2-7, reads KAGVTQTPRYLIKTRGQQVTLSCSPISGHRSVSWYQQTPGQGLQFLFEYFSETQRNKGNFPGRFSGRQFSNSRSEMNVSTLELGDSALYLCASSASSGLYEQYFGPGTRLTVT.

This sequence joins TRBV11-2 and TRBJ1-2; D is unclear. The CDR3 runs to 13 residues. The V gene lost 2 bases and the J gene lost 2 bases, with 6 bases spanning the gap. Germline lookup yields CDR1 SGHAT and CDR2 FQNNGV. CDR3 in DNA: TGTGCCAGCAGCTTAAACACAAACTATGGCTACACCTTC. Its translation is CASSLNTNYGYTF.